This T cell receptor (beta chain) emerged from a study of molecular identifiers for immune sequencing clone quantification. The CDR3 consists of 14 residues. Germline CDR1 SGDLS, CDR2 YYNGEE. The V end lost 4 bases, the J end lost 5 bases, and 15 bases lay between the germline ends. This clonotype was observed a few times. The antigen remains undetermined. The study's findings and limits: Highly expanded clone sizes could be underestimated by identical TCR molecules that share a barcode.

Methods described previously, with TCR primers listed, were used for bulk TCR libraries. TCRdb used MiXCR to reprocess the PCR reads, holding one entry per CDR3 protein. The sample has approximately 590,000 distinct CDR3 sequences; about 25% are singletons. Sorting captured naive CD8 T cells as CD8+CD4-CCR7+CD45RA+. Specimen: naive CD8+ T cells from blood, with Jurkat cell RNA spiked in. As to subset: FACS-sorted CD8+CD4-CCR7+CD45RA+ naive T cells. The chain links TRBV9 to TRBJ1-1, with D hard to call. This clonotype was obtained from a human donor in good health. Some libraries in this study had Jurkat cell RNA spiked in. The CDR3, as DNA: TGTGCCAGCAGCCAGGTAATCCGATGGACTGAAGCTTTCTTT. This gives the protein CASSQVIRWTEAFF.